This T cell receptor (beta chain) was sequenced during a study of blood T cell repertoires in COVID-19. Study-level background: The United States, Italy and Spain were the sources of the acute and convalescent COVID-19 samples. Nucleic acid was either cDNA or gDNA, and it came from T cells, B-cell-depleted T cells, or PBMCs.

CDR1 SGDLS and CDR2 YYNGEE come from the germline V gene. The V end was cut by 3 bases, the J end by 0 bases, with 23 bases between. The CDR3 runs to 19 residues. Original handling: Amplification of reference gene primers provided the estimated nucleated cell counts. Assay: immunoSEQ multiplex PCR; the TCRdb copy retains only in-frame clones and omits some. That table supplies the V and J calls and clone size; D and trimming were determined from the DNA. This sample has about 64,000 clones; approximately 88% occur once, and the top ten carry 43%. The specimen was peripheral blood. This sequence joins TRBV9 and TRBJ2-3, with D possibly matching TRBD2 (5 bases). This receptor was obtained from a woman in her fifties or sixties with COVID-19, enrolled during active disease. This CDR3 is CASSGRGLALAPSTDTQYF. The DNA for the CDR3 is TGTGCCAGCAGCGGGCGCGGGCTAGCCCTGGCTCCTAGCACAGATACGCAGTATTTT.